These 10 T cell receptor beta chains came from one sample sequenced in a study of cytomegalovirus exposure and HLA in healthy donors. The PCR contained 60 Vbeta and 13 Jbeta primers. The assay was immunoSEQ multiplex PCR, and TCRdb's table has in-frame clones only and misses some. The sample records roughly 20,000 clones, about 77% being singletons. Sequences were obtained from PBMCs. Every receptor here comes from a man aged 18 to 29 in good health and CMV-seronegative.

This clone was detected only a few times. V usage is TRBV6-5 and J usage is TRBJ2-1; 9 nucleotides align to TRBD2. Germline loops: CDR1 MNHEY, CDR2 SVGAGI. Trimming took 1 base from V and 8 from J; bases not matched to a gene: 6. The CDR3 runs to 15 residues. The CDR3 DNA is TGTGCCAGCAGTTACTGGCGGGAGGGGGACGATGAGCAGTTCTTC. It specifies CASSYWREGDDEQFF.

The CDR3: CAWSDSSYNSPLHF. The DNA of the CDR3 is TGTGCCTGGAGTGACAGCTCCTATAATTCACCCCTCCACTTT. The chain recombines TRBV30 with TRBJ1-6, with unresolved D. CDR3 length: 14 amino acids. The V gene's germline CDR1 is GTSNPN and CDR2 SVGIG (reference sequence). V lost 1 base, J lost 0 bases, and 4 bases lay in between.

The chain carries TRBV29-1 and TRBJ2-5; D not resolved. V dropped 0 bases and J dropped 4 bases, with 3 bases sitting between them. Germline CDR1 and CDR2: SQVTM and ANQGSEA. This CDR3 contains 11 residues. The CDR3 bases are TGCAGCGTTGAAGAGGCAGAGACCCAGTACTTC. Translating it yields CSVEEAETQYF.

This clone appeared a few times. This chain links TRBV6-1 with TRBJ1-2; D possibly corresponds to TRBD1 (5 bases). V was clipped by 8 bases and J by 7 bases, with 11 bases between them. CDR1 and CDR2 from the germline V gene are MNHNS and SASEGT. The CDR3 has 11 amino acids. CDR3 sequence: CASGGTGGYTF. CDR3 coding DNA: TGTGCCAGCGGGGGGACTGGTGGCTACACCTTC.

V and J are TRBV6-5 and TRBJ1-1; no definite D call. Germline CDR1 reads MNHEY; CDR2 reads SVGAGI. The V and J ends lost 6 bases and 0 bases respectively, with 11 bases between them. The CDR3 is made up of 14 amino acids. The CDR3 DNA reads TGTGCCAGCAGCCCCAGATCCATGAACACTGAAGCTTTCTTT. Its protein is CASSPRSMNTEAFF.

CDR3 sequence reads: CASSYTGYNQPQHF. DNA for the CDR3: TGTGCCAGCAGCTACACAGGCTACAATCAGCCCCAGCATTTT. The chain joins TRBV16 to TRBJ1-5; a weak D match, TRBD1 (5 bases). CDR1 and CDR2 from the germline V gene are KGHSY and FQNENV. The CDR3 loop spans 14 amino acids. V was clipped by 5 bases and J by 3 bases, with 11 bases between them.

The chain carries TRBV30 and TRBJ2-1, with D unresolved. Between the trimmed V and J ends, which lost 3 bases and 7 bases, there was a span of 13 bases. The CDR3 is 13 residues long. Germline V gene lookup returns CDR1 GTSNPN and CDR2 SVGIG (reference sequence). The CDR3 coding sequence is TGTGCCTGGAGCGTTCTTGTAGAGAATGAGCAGTTCTTC. It is translated as CAWSVLVENEQFF.

The chain combines TRBV18 with TRBJ1-5; tentatively, D is TRBD1 (6 bases). The CDR3 extends over 15 amino acids. Germline V gives CDR1 KGHSH, CDR2 LQKENI. V lost 5 bases to trimming and J lost 5 bases, with 16 bases between them. The CDR3 loop reads CASSTTPGVDQPQHF. The DNA of the CDR3 is TGTGCCAGCTCAACAACACCAGGGGTAGATCAGCCCCAGCATTTT.

The chain couples TRBV18 to TRBJ1-1; D remains ambiguous. The CDR3 extends over 13 amino acids. V lost 1 base to trimming and J lost 1 base, with 4 bases between them. Germline V gene data show CDR1 as KGHSH and CDR2 as LQKENI. CDR3: CASSPRENTEAFF. CDR3 coding DNA: TGTGCCAGCTCACCACGAGAGAACACTGAAGCTTTCTTT.

This clone came up a few times. The V call is TRBV30, the J call TRBJ1-2, with TRBD1 matching 8 bases. Germline CDR1 is GTSNPN and CDR2 is SVGIG (reference sequence). This CDR3 is built from 14 residues. Losses at the gene ends were 5 bases for V and 2 bases for J; bases not matched to a gene: 7. Here the CDR3 reads CAWLRGQGNYGYTF. CDR3 coding DNA: TGTGCCTGGCTACGAGGACAGGGAAACTATGGCTACACCTTC. Combining the CDR3 with reference TRBV30 and TRBJ1-2 gives the whole variable domain SQTIHQWPATLVQPVGSPLSLECTVEGTSNPNLYWYRQAAGRGLQLLFYSVGIGQISSEVPQNLSASRPQDRQFILSSKKLLLSDSGFYLCAWLRGQGNYGYTFGSGTRLTVV.